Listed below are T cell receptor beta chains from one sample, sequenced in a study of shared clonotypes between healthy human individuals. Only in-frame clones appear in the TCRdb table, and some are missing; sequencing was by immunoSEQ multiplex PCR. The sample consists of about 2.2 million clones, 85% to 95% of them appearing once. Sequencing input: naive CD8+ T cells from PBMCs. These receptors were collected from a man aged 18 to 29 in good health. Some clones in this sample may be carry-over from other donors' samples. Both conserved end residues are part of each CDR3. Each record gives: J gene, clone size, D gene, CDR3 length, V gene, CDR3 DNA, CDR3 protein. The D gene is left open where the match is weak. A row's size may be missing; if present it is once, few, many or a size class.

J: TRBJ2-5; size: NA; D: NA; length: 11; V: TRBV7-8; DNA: TGTGCCAGCAGCCTTCCTGAGACCCAGTACTTC; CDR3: CASSLPETQYF
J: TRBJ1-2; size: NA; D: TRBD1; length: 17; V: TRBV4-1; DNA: TGCGCCAGCAGCCCTAGGGACAGGGGTTCTCCTGTCTATGGCTACACCTTC; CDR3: CASSPRDRGSPVYGYTF
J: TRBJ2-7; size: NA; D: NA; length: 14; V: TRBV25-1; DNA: TGTGCCAGCAGTGGGGGACGTTTGTTTTACGAGCAGTACTTC; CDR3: CASSGGRLFYEQYF
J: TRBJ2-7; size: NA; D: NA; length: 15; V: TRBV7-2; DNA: TGTGCCAGCAGCCCCAGGACTACTATATACTACGAGCAGTACTTC; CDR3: CASSPRTTIYYEQYF
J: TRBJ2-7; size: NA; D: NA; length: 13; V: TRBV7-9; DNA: TGTGCCAGCACGATAAGCGGTATCGACGAGCAGTACTTC; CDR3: CASTISGIDEQYF
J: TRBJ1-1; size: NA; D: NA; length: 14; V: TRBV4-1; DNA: TGCGCCAGCAGCCAAGATGGGTTGAACACTGAAGCTTTCTTT; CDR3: CASSQDGLNTEAFF
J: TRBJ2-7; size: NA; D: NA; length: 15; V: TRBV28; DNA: TGTGCCAGCAGTTCTCGGACTACAGGGGATAACGAGCAGTACTTC; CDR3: CASSSRTTGDNEQYF
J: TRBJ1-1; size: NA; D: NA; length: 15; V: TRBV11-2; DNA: TGTGCCAGCAGCTCCAGGGGTCTCATGAACACTGAAGCTTTCTTT; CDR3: CASSSRGLMNTEAFF
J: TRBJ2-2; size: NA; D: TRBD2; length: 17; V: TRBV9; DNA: TGTGCCAGCAGCCTCCCCGGGCTAGCGGGCAGCGCCGGGGAGCTGTTTTTT; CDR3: CASSLPGLAGSAGELFF
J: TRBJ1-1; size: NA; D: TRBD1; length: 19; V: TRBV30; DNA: TGTGCCTGGAGGGAAAACCTGGACAGGGCCCGAGGCATGAACACTGAAGCTTTCTTT; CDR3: CAWRENLDRARGMNTEAFF
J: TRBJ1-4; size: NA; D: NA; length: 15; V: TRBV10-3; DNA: TGTGCCATCAGTGTATCGGCTGCAACTAATGAAAAACTGTTTTTT; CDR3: CAISVSAATNEKLFF
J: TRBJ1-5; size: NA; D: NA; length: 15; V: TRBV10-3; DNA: TGTGCCATCAGTGAGAGGGGGGTAAACAATCAGCCCCAGCATTTT; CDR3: CAISERGVNNQPQHF
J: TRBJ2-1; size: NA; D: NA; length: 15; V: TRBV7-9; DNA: TGTGCCAGCAGCTTACCCTATGGGGGCGCGTATGAGCAGTTCTTC; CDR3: CASSLPYGGAYEQFF
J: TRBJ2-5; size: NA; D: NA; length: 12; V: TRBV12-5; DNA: TGTGCTAGTGGCGCGGCGGAAGAGACCCAGTACTTC; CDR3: CASGAAEETQYF
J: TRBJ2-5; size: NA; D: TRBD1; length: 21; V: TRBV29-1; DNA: TGCAGCGTTGAAAGGCTCGAAGTGGACAGGGGGTGGAGAGGGCCCCAAGAGACCCAGTACTTC; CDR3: CSVERLEVDRGWRGPQETQYF
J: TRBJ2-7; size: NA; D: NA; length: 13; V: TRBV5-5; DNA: TGTGCCAGCAGCTTGGCCGGACCGATGGAGCAGTACTTC; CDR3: CASSLAGPMEQYF
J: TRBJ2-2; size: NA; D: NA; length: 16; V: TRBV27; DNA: TGTGCCAGCAGTTTACGGCAGCAAACGAACACCGGGGAGCTGTTTTTT; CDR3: CASSLRQQTNTGELFF
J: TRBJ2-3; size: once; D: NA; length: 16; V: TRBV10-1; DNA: TGCGCCAGCCCCGAGAACCAGGGGAAAGAAACAGATACGCAGTATTTT; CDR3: CASPENQGKETDTQYF
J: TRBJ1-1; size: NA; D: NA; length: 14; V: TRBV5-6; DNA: TGTGCCAGCAGCTTGGAGGGGATGAACACTGAAGCTTTCTTT; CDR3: CASSLEGMNTEAFF
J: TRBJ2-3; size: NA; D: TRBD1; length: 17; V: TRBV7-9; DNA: TGTGCCAGCAGCTCAAACCCCCGGACAGGGGGCACAGATACGCAGTATTTT; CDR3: CASSSNPRTGGTDTQYF
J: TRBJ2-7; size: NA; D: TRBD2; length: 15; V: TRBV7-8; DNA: TGTGCCAGCAGCTCGGAACGGGAGGGCCTTTACGAGCAGTACTTC; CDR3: CASSSEREGLYEQYF
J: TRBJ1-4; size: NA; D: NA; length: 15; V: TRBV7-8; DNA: TGTGCCAGCAGCTTAAAGCGGTCCGGAAATGAAAAACTGTTTTTT; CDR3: CASSLKRSGNEKLFF
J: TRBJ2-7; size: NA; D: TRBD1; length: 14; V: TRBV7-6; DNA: TGTGCCAGCAGCTCCGGACAGGGGGGGTACGAGCAGTACTTC; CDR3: CASSSGQGGYEQYF
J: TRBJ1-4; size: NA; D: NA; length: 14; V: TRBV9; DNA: TGTGCCAGCAGCCTTGCCGGTAATAATGAAAAACTGTTTTTT; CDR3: CASSLAGNNEKLFF
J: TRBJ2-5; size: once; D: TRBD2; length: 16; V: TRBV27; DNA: TGTGCCAGCAGTCCCTCAGCGGGAGAGGTCTGGGAGACCCAGTACTTC; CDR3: CASSPSAGEVWETQYF
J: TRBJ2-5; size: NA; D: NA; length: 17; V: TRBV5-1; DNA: TGCGCCAGCAGCTTGTGGCCGTCCCGGGACATTAGGGAGACCCAGTACTTC; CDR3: CASSLWPSRDIRETQYF
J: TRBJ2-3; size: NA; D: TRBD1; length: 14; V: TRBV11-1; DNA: TGTGCCAGCAGCCAGACAGGGGGAACAGATACGCAGTATTTT; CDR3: CASSQTGGTDTQYF
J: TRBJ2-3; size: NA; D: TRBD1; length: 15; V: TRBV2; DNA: TGTGCCAGCAGTGCCCAGGACAGGGGGATGGATACGCAGTATTTT; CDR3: CASSAQDRGMDTQYF